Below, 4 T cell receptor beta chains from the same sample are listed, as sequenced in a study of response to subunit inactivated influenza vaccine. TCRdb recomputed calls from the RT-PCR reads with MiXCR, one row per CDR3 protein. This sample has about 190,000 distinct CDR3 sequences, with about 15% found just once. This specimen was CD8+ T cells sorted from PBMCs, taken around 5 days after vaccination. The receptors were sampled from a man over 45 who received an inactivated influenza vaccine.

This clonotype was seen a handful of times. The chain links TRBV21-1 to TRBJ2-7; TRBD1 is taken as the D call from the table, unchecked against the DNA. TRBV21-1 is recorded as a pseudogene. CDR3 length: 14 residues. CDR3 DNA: TGTGCCAGCAGCATTCGGGACGGAAATTACGAGCAGTACTTC. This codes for CASSIRDGNYEQYF.

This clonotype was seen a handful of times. The CDR3 bases are TGCAGCGTTGAAGGGGTAACCTACGAGCAGTACTTC. Translation: CSVEGVTYEQYF. The chain is built from TRBV29-1 and TRBJ2-7; no definite D call. The V end was cut by 1 base, the J end by 2 bases, with 6 bases between. The germline V gene has CDR1 SQVTM and CDR2 ANQGSEA. The CDR3 consists of 12 residues.

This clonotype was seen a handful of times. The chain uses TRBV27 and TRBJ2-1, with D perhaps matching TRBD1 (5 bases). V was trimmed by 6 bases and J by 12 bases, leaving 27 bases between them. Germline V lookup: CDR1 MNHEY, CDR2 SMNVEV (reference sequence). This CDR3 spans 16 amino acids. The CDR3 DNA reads TGTGCCAGCAGCCTACTCATGGAAAATGGGGCCAGGGTGCAGTTCTTC. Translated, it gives CASSLLMENGARVQFF.

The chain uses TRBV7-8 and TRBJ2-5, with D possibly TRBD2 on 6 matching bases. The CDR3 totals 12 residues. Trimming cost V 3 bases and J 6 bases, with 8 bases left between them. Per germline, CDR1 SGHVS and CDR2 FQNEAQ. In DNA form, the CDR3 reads TGTGCCAGCAGCTTCGGGAGTCAGACCCAGTACTTC. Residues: CASSFGSQTQYF. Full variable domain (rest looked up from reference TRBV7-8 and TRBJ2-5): GAGVSQSPRYKVAKRGQDVALRCDPISGHVSLFWYQQALGQGPEFLTYFQNEAQLDKSGLPSDRFFAERPEGSVSTLKIQRTQQEDSAVYLCASSFGSQTQYFGPGTRLLVL.